A selection of T cell receptor beta chains follows, all from one sample in a study of Ad26.COV2.S vaccination and SARS-CoV-2 variants. This table comes from immunoSEQ multiplex PCR, and its TCRdb copy is limited to in-frame clones, with some not included. The sample holds around 300,000 clones; about 86% are singletons and the top ten take approximately 11%. The sample consisted of peripheral blood, taken in a trial of Ad26.COV2.S vaccine versus placebo. The receptors originated from a person aged 18-65 years who received the Ad26.COV2.S COVID-19 vaccine or a placebo. Both conserved end residues are part of each CDR3. Fields, in order: J gene, V gene, clone size, D gene, CDR3 protein, CDR3 DNA. D genes are given only for firm matches. Some rows have no size entry. The others give once, few or many, or a class for an expanded clone.

>TRBJ2-5|TRBV6-2/TRBV6-3|.|.
CASSLQETQYF
TGTGCCAGCAGCTTACAAGAGACCCAGTACTTC
>TRBJ2-1|TRBV27|once|TRBD2
CATTSGGPSSYNEQFF
TGTGCCACGACTAGCGGGGGGCCAAGCTCCTACAATGAGCAGTTCTTC
>TRBJ1-1|TRBV6-5|.|.
CASSSYYTAGGAFF
TGTGCCAGCAGTTCATATTACACGGCCGGGGGAGCTTTCTTT
>TRBJ1-1|TRBV5-1|.|.
CASSWNAANTEAFF
TGCGCCAGCAGTTGGAACGCCGCGAACACTGAAGCTTTCTTT
>TRBJ2-7|TRBV27|.|TRBD2
CASSLRGREMYEQYF
TGTGCCAGCAGTTTACGTGGGCGGGAGATGTACGAGCAGTACTTC
>TRBJ1-2|TRBV9|.|TRBD1
CASSVRGLAPLLNYGYTF
TGTGCCAGCAGCGTCAGGGGGCTCGCTCCCTTATTGAACTATGGCTACACCTTC
>TRBJ1-5|TRBV6-2/TRBV6-3|.|.
CASSPLARDRNQPQHF
TGTGCCAGCAGCCCCCTCGCGCGGGATCGCAATCAGCCCCAGCATTTT
>TRBJ1-4|TRBV7-2|once|.
CASTWGGATNEKLFF
TGTGCCAGCACATGGGGGGGGGCAACTAATGAAAAACTGTTTTTT
>TRBJ2-5|TRBV12-5|.|TRBD2
CASDGREKETQYF
TGTGCTAGTGATGGGCGGGAGAAAGAGACCCAGTACTTC
>TRBJ1-6|TRBV27|.|.
CASSRDVKLNSPLHF
TGTGCCAGCAGCAGGGACGTAAAGTTAAATTCACCCCTCCACTTT
>TRBJ2-5|TRBV7-8|.|.
CASSPQETQYF
TGTGCCAGCAGCCCACAAGAGACCCAGTACTTC
>TRBJ2-7|TRBV7-8|.|TRBD2
CASTQRREGSYEQYF
TGTGCCAGCACCCAGAGAAGGGAGGGCTCCTACGAGCAGTACTTC
>TRBJ2-3|TRBV7-2|.|TRBD2
CASSSFTSVLGPDTQYF
TGTGCCAGCAGCTCATTCACTAGCGTACTGGGGCCAGATACGCAGTATTTT
>TRBJ2-6|TRBV7-7|.|TRBD1
CASSPGQGLEANVLTF
TGTGCCAGCAGCCCGGGACAGGGCCTAGAGGCCAACGTCCTGACTTTC
>TRBJ1-2|TRBV19|.|.
CARRGGRHHGYTF
TGTGCCAGAAGGGGCGGACGCCATCATGGCTACACCTTC
>TRBJ2-7|TRBV10-3|.|TRBD2
CAIRTSGGAGYEQYF
TGTGCCATCAGGACTAGCGGGGGGGCAGGGTACGAGCAGTACTTC
>TRBJ2-3|TRBV11-2|.|.
CASSFTGLGGTDTQYF
TGTGCCAGCAGCTTTACAGGGTTAGGGGGCACAGATACGCAGTATTTT
>TRBJ2-2|TRBV7-9|.|.
CASSQFSGELFF
TGTGCCAGCAGCCAATTTAGCGGGGAGCTGTTTTTT
>TRBJ2-7|TRBV19|.|.
CASSIRLADYEQYF
TGTGCCAGTAGTATACGGCTTGCGGACTACGAGCAGTACTTC
>TRBJ2-7|TRBV3-1/TRBV3-2|.|.
CASSQDRRGQYF
TGTGCCAGCAGCCAAGATCGGAGGGGGCAGTACTTC
>TRBJ2-1|TRBV7-9|.|TRBD1
CASSESGTVYNEQFF
TGTGCCAGCAGCGAATCGGGGACAGTATACAATGAGCAGTTCTTC
>TRBJ1-3|TRBV15|.|.
CATRGWGTGNTIYF
TGTGCCACCCGAGGATGGGGAACCGGAAACACCATATATTTT
>TRBJ1-1|TRBV6-1|.|.
CASSEVGANTEAFF
TGTGCCAGCAGTGAAGTGGGGGCTAACACTGAAGCTTTCTTT
>TRBJ1-2|TRBV6-5|.|.
CASSYSPVYGYTF
TGTGCCAGCAGTTACTCTCCGGTCTATGGCTACACCTTC
>TRBJ2-1|TRBV5-1|.|TRBD2
CASSLRSGSSYNEQFF
TGCGCCAGCAGCTTGCGGAGCGGGAGCTCCTACAATGAGCAGTTCTTC
>TRBJ2-1|TRBV4-2|.|TRBD2
CASSQDSSGSVNEQFF
TGTGCCAGCAGCCAAGATTCTAGCGGGAGTGTAAATGAGCAGTTCTTC
>TRBJ2-7|TRBV10-3|.|TRBD2
CAIGGLADYEQYF
TGTGCCATCGGCGGACTAGCGGATTACGAGCAGTACTTC
>TRBJ1-2|TRBV28|.|.
CASSLGTVYGYTF
TGTGCCAGCAGTTTGGGCACGGTCTATGGCTACACCTTC
>TRBJ1-2|TRBV6-2/TRBV6-3|.|.
CASSLDGNYGYTF
TGTGCCAGCAGCTTAGACGGAAACTATGGCTACACCTTC
>TRBJ1-2|TRBV30|.|.
CAWSVTGSGGGYTF
TGTGCCTGGAGTGTAACCGGGAGCGGTGGTGGCTACACCTTC
>TRBJ1-1|TRBV10-3|.|.
CATRGSGSEAFF
TGTGCCACCCGAGGAAGTGGGAGTGAAGCTTTCTTT
>TRBJ1-3|TRBV6-1|.|.
CASREVTLAGNTIYF
TGTGCCAGCAGAGAAGTAACCCTCGCTGGAAACACCATATATTTT
>TRBJ2-7|TRBV5-4|.|.
CASSLGQGMGEQYF
TGTGCCAGCAGCTTGGGGCAGGGGATGGGGGAGCAGTACTTC
>TRBJ2-2|TRBV11-2|.|.
CASSQNLATTGELFF
TGTGCCAGCAGCCAAAACCTTGCAACCACCGGGGAGCTGTTTTTT
>TRBJ1-2|TRBV3-1/TRBV3-2|.|.
CASSQQGAGYGYTF
TGTGCCAGCAGCCAACAAGGGGCTGGCTATGGCTACACCTTC
>TRBJ2-1|TRBV7-8|.|.
CASSLPQTGPRAYNEQFF
TGTGCCAGCAGCTTGCCCCAAACCGGGCCAAGGGCCTACAATGAGCAGTTCTTC